The T cell receptor (beta chain) under discussion was sequenced for a study of CD8+ T cells in alopecia areata. This CDR3 contains 14 residues. Per the germline V gene, CDR1 is MNHNS and CDR2 is SASEGT. Trimming cost V 4 bases and J 5 bases, with 14 bases left between them. Treatment in this sample: oral pan-JAK inhibitor, 5-10 mg twice daily. Extracted RNA was reverse transcribed into cDNA, the sequencing template. TCRdb's copy holds only in-frame clones and misses some; the assay was immunoSEQ multiplex PCR. The table lists 150,000 to 200,000 clones, around three fifths of them singletons. The chain recombines TRBV6-1 with TRBJ1-2, with a possible D match to TRBD1 (5 bases). The receptor comes from a human donor with alopecia areata. The input for sequencing was CD4+ T cells sorted from blood, taken at week 49, from a patient treated with tofacitinib. CDR3 residues: CASSANWDRYGYTF. In DNA form, the CDR3 reads TGTGCCAGCAGTGCAAACTGGGACCGATATGGCTACACCTTC.